The sequence of this T cell receptor (beta chain) was determined in a study of graft-versus-host responses after intestinal transplantation. Study context: Each transplant was multivisceral, liver-intestinal, or isolated intestinal. Each patient got anti-thymocyte globulin induction, then tacrolimus and steroids for approximately three years. Study-wide results and caveats: The presence of high graft-versus-host to host-versus-graft clonal ratios in allografts characterized patients with graft-donor T cell macrochimerism.

Sequencing was performed with immunoSEQ multiplex PCR; in TCRdb, only in-frame clones are kept and a portion is missing. The sample holds some 82,000 clones, 87% seen once. The CDR3 totals 12 residues. Germline CDR1 and CDR2: SEHNR and FQNEAQ (reference sequence). Trimming removed 4 bases from V and 6 bases from J, with 9 bases in between. With regard to this clone: Its antigen remains unidentified.

The rearrangement links TRBV7-9 to TRBJ1-2; maybe TRBD1 (6 bases). The material was unstimulated CD8+ T cells sorted from spleen or lymph node cells, obtained before transplant. The sequence was obtained from a human donor who was the organ donor for an intestinal transplant. In DNA, the CDR3 is TGTGCCAGCAGCTACCCAGGGGATGGCTACACCTTC. Its protein product is CASSYPGDGYTF. Filled out from reference TRBV7-9 and TRBJ1-2, the complete variable domain reads DTGVSQNPRHKITKRGQNVTFRCDPISEHNRLYWYRQTLGQGPEFLTYFQNEAQLEKSRLLSDRFSAERPKGSFSTLEIQRTEQGDSAMYLCASSYPGDGYTFGSGTRLTVV.